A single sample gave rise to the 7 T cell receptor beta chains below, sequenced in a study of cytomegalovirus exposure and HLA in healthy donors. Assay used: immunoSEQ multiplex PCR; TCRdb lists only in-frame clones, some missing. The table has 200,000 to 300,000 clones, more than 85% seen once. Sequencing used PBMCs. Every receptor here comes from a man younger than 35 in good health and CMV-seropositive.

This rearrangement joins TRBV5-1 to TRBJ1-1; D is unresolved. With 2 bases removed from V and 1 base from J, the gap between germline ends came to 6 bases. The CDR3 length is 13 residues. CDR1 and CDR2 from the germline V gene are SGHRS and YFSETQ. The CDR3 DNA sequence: TGCGCCAGCAGCTTTGGGCCGAACACTGAAGCTTTCTTT. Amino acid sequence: CASSFGPNTEAFF.

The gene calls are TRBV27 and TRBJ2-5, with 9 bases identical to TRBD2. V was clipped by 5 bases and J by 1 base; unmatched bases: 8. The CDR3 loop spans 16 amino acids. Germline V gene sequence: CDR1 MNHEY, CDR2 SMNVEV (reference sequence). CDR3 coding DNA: TGTGCCAGCAGTCTATATAGCGGGGGAGGCCAAGAGACCCAGTACTTC. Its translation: CASSLYSGGGQETQYF.

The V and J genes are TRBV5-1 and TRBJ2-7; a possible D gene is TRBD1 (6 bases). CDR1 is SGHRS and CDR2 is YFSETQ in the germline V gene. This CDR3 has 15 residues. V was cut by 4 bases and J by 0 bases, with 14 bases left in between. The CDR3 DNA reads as TGCGCCAGCAGCCGTGGACAGACGAGCTCCTACGAGCAGTACTTC. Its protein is CASSRGQTSSYEQYF.

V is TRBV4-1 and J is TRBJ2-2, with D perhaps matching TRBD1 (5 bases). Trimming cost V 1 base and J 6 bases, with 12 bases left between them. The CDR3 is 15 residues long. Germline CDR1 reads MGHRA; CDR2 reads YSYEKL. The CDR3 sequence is CASSQAQQVSGELFF. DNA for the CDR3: TGCGCCAGCAGCCAAGCCCAACAGGTCTCCGGGGAGCTGTTTTTT.

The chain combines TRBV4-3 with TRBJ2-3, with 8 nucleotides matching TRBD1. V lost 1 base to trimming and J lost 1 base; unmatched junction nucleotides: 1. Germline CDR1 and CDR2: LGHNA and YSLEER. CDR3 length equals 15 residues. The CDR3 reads CASSQVTGGTDTQYF. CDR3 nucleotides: TGCGCCAGCAGCCAAGTGACAGGGGGCACAGATACGCAGTATTTT.

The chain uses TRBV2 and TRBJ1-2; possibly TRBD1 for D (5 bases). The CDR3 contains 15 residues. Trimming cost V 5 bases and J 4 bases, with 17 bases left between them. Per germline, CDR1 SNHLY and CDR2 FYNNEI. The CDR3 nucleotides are TGTGCCAGCAGTCCAAGGGTAGGGACCCCCTATGGCTACACCTTC. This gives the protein CASSPRVGTPYGYTF.

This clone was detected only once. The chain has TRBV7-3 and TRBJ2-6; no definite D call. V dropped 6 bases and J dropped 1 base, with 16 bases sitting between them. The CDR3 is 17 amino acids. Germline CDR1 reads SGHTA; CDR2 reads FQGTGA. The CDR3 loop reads CASSLRQTESGANVLTF. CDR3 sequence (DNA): TGTGCCAGCAGTTTACGCCAAACAGAGTCTGGGGCCAACGTCCTGACTTTC.